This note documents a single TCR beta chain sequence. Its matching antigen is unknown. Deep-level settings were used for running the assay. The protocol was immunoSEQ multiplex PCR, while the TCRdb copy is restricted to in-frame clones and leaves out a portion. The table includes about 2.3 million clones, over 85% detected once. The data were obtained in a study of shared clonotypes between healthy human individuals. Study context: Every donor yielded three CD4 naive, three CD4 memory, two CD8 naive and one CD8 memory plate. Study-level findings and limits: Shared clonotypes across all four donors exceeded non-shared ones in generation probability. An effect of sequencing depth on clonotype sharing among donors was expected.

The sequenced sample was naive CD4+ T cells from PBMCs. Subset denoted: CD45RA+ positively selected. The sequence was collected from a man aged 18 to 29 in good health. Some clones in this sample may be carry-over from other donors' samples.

CDR3 region: CASSLTHESGELFF. The CDR3 DNA sequence: TGTGCCAGCAGCTTAACTCATGAAAGCGGGGAGCTGTTTTTT. This chain links TRBV7-3 with TRBJ2-2, with D uncertain. The V and J ends lost 0 bases and 7 bases respectively, with 9 bases between them. From germline, CDR1 is SGHTA and CDR2 FQGTGA. This CDR3 has 14 residues.